What follows are 30 T cell receptor beta chains derived from one specimen sequenced in a study of T cell repertoires in cytomegalovirus infection. Using its own MiXCR run on the reads, TCRdb lists one record per CDR3 protein. The sample has around 170,000 distinct CDR3 sequences; over 15% are singletons. The sample consisted of CD8+ T cells from PBMCs. The receptors originated from a human donor in good health (CMV status not recorded). Some clones in this sample may be carry-over from other donors' samples.

The V and J genes are TRBV7-9 and TRBJ1-1; D possibly corresponds to TRBD1 (5 bases). CDR3 size: 14 residues. The V end was cut by 5 bases, the J end by 1 base, with 11 bases between. Germline V gene sequence: CDR1 SEHNR, CDR2 FQNEAQ (reference sequence). This chain's CDR3 is CASSRAGANTEAFF. The DNA for the CDR3 is TGTGCCAGCAGCCGCGCCGGGGCGAACACTGAAGCTTTCTTT.

This clonotype was detected only a few times. V and J are TRBV12-3 or TRBV12-4 and TRBJ1-1; 8 bases line up with TRBD1. The V gene end was trimmed by 5 bases and the J gene end by 4 bases; junction bases not matched to a gene: 15. The CDR3 runs to 17 residues. CDR3 DNA: TGTGCCAGCAGTGGGCTCCGGAGGACAGGGTCTTTCACTGAAGCTTTCTTT. Translating it yields CASSGLRRTGSFTEAFF.

This clonotype was observed a few times. V and J are TRBV28 and TRBJ2-3; D ambiguous. CDR1 and CDR2 (germline): MDHEN, SYDVKM. V was shortened by 8 bases and J by 1 base, with 19 bases between the two germline ends. This CDR3 comprises 16 residues. CDR3 sequence (DNA): TGTGCCAGCTCTCCCGCTAGGGTCGGTGGCACAGATACGCAGTATTTT. Amino acids: CASSPARVGGTDTQYF.

V and J are TRBV12-3 or TRBV12-4 and TRBJ2-7; tentatively, D is TRBD2 (5 bases). The CDR3 contains 12 residues. V was shortened by 8 bases and J by 0 bases, with 8 bases between the two germline ends. CDR3 in DNA: TGTGCCAGCCACGGGGACTCCTACGAGCAGTACTTC. Its protein is CASHGDSYEQYF.

This clonotype was recorded a few times. The gene calls are TRBV20-1 and TRBJ2-7; D remains unclear. The CDR3 runs 15 residues. Germline loops: CDR1 DFQATT, CDR2 SNEGSKA (reference sequence). Trimming removed 7 bases from V and 2 bases from J, with 21 bases in between. The CDR3 spells CSESPLRQRPYEQYF. The CDR3 region has the DNA TGCAGTGAGTCCCCCTTGAGGCAGCGCCCCTACGAGCAGTACTTC.

This clonotype was observed a few times. The V and J genes are TRBV20-1 and TRBJ2-6; D gene uncertain. Germline V gene sequence: CDR1 DFQATT, CDR2 SNEGSKA (reference sequence). The length of the CDR3 is 14 residues. The ends were cut back, 1 base at V and 0 bases at J, with 4 bases in the middle. The CDR3 sequence is CSARVGSGANVLTF. Here the CDR3 DNA reads TGCAGTGCTAGAGTAGGCTCTGGGGCCAACGTCCTGACTTTC.

The chain links TRBV5-4 to TRBJ2-1; D uncertain. CDR3 length equals 14 residues. Trimming stripped 0 bases from V and 0 bases from J, with 4 bases between. The germline V gene has CDR1 SGHNT and CDR2 YYREEE (reference sequence). CDR3 sequence (DNA): TGTGCCAGCAGCTTGGACGACTCCTACAATGAGCAGTTCTTC. Its protein is CASSLDDSYNEQFF. Full variable domain (outside the CDR3, taken from reference TRBV5-4 and TRBJ2-1): ETGVTQSPTHLIKTRGQQVTLRCSSQSGHNTVSWYQQALGQGPQFIFQYYREEENGRGNFPPRFSGLQFPNYSSELNVNALELDDSALYLCASSLDDSYNEQFFGPGTRLTVL.

This clonotype was picked up a small number of times. The rearrangement joins TRBV28 to TRBJ2-3; 12 nucleotides agree with TRBD2. This CDR3 contains 17 residues. Germline CDR1 and CDR2: MDHEN and SYDVKM. J gave up 0 bases and V 2 bases, and 3 bases lay outside the gene matches. The CDR3 sequence: CASSLGTSGSSTDTQYF. The CDR3 nucleotides read TGTGCCAGCAGTTTAGGGACTAGCGGGTCTAGCACAGATACGCAGTATTTT.

This clonotype was detected only a few times. The chain links TRBV28 to TRBJ1-5; 10 positions match TRBD1. The ends lost 3 bases at V and 5 bases at J; junction bases unmatched: 10. This CDR3 contains 17 residues. The germline V gene encodes CDR1 MDHEN and CDR2 SYDVKM. The CDR3 protein is CASSFPNRQGAYQPQHF. The CDR3 DNA reads TGTGCCAGCAGTTTCCCGAACAGACAGGGGGCTTATCAGCCCCAGCATTTT.

Of note for this clonotype: One junction end disagrees with the germline gene, perhaps due to a read error. The V gene is TRBV6-2 or TRBV6-3, the J gene TRBJ2-7; maybe TRBD2 (5 bases). Germline V gene data show CDR1 as MNHEY and CDR2 as SVGEGT. There are 12 residues in the CDR3. In nucleotides, the CDR3 is TGTGCCAGCAGTTACTCATCGAGGGTCCGGGACTTC. Amino acids: CASSYSSRVRDF.

The V and J genes are TRBV7-8 and TRBJ1-1, with D tentatively TRBD1 (5 bases). Trimming removed 5 bases from V and 7 bases from J, with 11 bases in between. The CDR3 has 12 amino acids. Germline loops: CDR1 SGHVS, CDR2 FQNEAQ. CDR3 nucleotide sequence: TGTGCCAGCAGCAAAGGGCAGGGTGAAGCTTTCTTT. This translates into CASSKGQGEAFF.

This clonotype was seen a handful of times. The J gene is TRBJ2-1, the V gene TRBV7-9; D gene ambiguous. The CDR3 has 14 residues. The V end lost 5 bases, the J end lost 1 base, and 9 bases lay between the germline ends. In germline, CDR1 is SEHNR, CDR2 FQNEAQ (reference sequence). CDR3 bases: TGTGCCAGCAGCCCCCCACGGTCCTACAATGAGCAGTTCTTC. Its protein product is CASSPPRSYNEQFF.

This chain joins TRBV5-4 and TRBJ2-1; D is perhaps TRBD1 (6 bases). Germline V gene sequence: CDR1 SGHNT, CDR2 YYREEE (reference sequence). Trimming shortened V by 9 bases and J by 0 bases, and 19 bases separated the two germline ends. This CDR3 spans 16 amino acids. Here the CDR3 DNA reads TGTGCCACGGGCCCGATAGGGACAAGCTCCTACAATGAGCAGTTCTTC. Protein product: CATGPIGTSSYNEQFF.

In this sample, this clonotype turned up a few times. The chain's CDR3 is CASSSGGDGYTF. As DNA, the CDR3 is TGTGCCAGCAGCTCAGGGGGGGATGGCTACACCTTC. The V call is TRBV7-9, the J call TRBJ1-2; the match to TRBD1 covers 7 bases. Germline CDR1 and CDR2: SEHNR and FQNEAQ (reference sequence). This CDR3 comprises 12 residues. With V trimmed by 4 bases and J by 6 bases, 2 bases remained unmatched.

This chain connects TRBV27 to TRBJ2-7; D is undetermined. From germline, CDR1 is MNHEY and CDR2 SMNVEV (reference sequence). V shed 6 bases and J shed 2 bases, with 20 bases lying between them. The CDR3 spans 16 residues. The CDR3 nucleotides are TGTGCCAGCAGCCCCGAAGCTTACCCTCTTACCTACGAGCAGTACTTC. Encoded protein: CASSPEAYPLTYEQYF.

This clonotype came up a few times. This chain uses TRBV7-2 with TRBJ2-7; perhaps TRBD1 as D (5 bases). CDR3 length: 13 residues. Trimming removed 5 bases at V and 3 bases at J, with 11 bases between. CDR1 is SGHTA, CDR2 FQGNSA, per germline. The CDR3 spells CASSTLQGYEQYF. The CDR3 nucleotides read TGTGCCAGCAGCACACTCCAGGGCTACGAGCAGTACTTC.

The rearrangement joins TRBV11-2 to TRBJ1-2; a possible D gene is TRBD1 (5 bases). V dropped 5 bases and J dropped 4 bases, with 20 bases sitting between them. The CDR3 consists of 16 residues. Germline CDR1 reads SGHAT; CDR2 reads FQNNGV. CDR3 nucleotides: TGTGCCAGCAGCCATTACCGGGGCCGGGGCTCCTATGGCTACACCTTC. This encodes CASSHYRGRGSYGYTF. The variable domain in full, completed from reference TRBV11-2 and TRBJ1-2, reads EAGVAQSPRYKIIEKRQSVAFWCNPISGHATLYWYQQILGQGPKLLIQFQNNGVVDDSQLPKDRFSAERLKGVDSTLKIQPAKLEDSAVYLCASSHYRGRGSYGYTFGSGTRLTVV.

This clonotype has a handful of counts. The chain is built from TRBV7-2 and TRBJ1-2; D is ambiguous. The CDR3 extends over 20 amino acids. Between the trimmed V and J ends, which lost 1 base and 4 bases, there was a span of 28 bases. Germline values: CDR1 SGHTA, CDR2 FQGNSA. The DNA of the CDR3 is TGTGCCAGCAGCTTAGTCCCCTTGAGGGAAAAAGTACCAGAAACCTATGGCTACACCTTC. Residues: CASSLVPLREKVPETYGYTF.

This clonotype was observed a few times. This chain connects TRBV6-2 or TRBV6-3 to TRBJ2-3; possibly TRBD1 or TRBD2 for D (5 bases each). Trimming removed 2 bases from V and 6 bases from J, with 15 bases in between. Looked up from germline, CDR1 is MNHEY and CDR2 is SVGEGT. The CDR3 consists of 15 residues. For the CDR3, the DNA is TGTGCCAGCAGTTACCCGCCGGGGCGGAGCGATACGCAGTATTTT. Translation: CASSYPPGRSDTQYF.

The J gene is TRBJ2-7, the V gene TRBV7-8; no definite D call. The ends were cut back, 1 base at V and 6 bases at J, with 13 bases in the middle. CDR3 length: 14 residues. Germline CDR1 and CDR2: SGHVS and FQNEAQ. The CDR3 DNA is TGTGCCAGCAGCTTAGGGCGAGCCTCCGGCGAGCAGTACTTC. Translation gives CASSLGRASGEQYF.

The chain has TRBV7-6 and TRBJ1-1; maybe TRBD1 (5 bases). Between the trimmed V and J ends, which lost 0 bases and 3 bases, there was a span of 11 bases. Per the germline V gene, CDR1 is SGHVS and CDR2 is FNYEAQ. CDR3 length equals 15 residues. CDR3 nucleotides: TGTGCCAGCAGCTTAGCGGGGCAGGCCTACACTGAAGCTTTCTTT. Residues: CASSLAGQAYTEAFF.

This clonotype was seen at least ten times. This CDR3 is CASSLSGNNEQFF. CDR3 nucleotide sequence: TGTGCCAGCAGCTTGTCGGGGAACAATGAGCAGTTCTTC. V is TRBV5-6 and J is TRBJ2-1; D is possibly TRBD2 (5 bases). Germline CDR1 reads SGHDT; CDR2 reads YYEEEE. Deletions cut 1 base from V and 5 bases from J, with 7 bases between. CDR3 length: 13 residues.

The chain is built from TRBV28 and TRBJ2-7; 7 positions match TRBD1. CDR1 and CDR2 from the germline V gene are MDHEN and SYDVKM. CDR3 length equals 14 residues. V was pared by 7 bases and J by 2 bases, with 8 bases of the junction left unmatched. The CDR3 bases are TGTGCCAGCACCCTGGTGGGACAGACCTACGAGCAGTACTTC. Translation: CASTLVGQTYEQYF.

The sample holds many counts of this clonotype. The chain is built from TRBV6-2 or TRBV6-3 and TRBJ2-1; 11 positions match TRBD1. Trimming took 2 bases from V and 0 from J; bases not matched to a gene: 0. The CDR3 is made up of 16 amino acids. Looked up from germline, CDR1 is MNHEY and CDR2 is SVGEGT. CDR3 sequence: CASSYGTGGSYNEQFF. The CDR3 nucleotides read TGTGCCAGCAGTTACGGGACAGGGGGCTCCTACAATGAGCAGTTCTTC.

This rearrangement joins TRBV6-2 or TRBV6-3 to TRBJ1-2; 7 nucleotides agree with TRBD1. This CDR3 is 13 amino acids long. Trimming took 6 bases from V and 4 from J; bases not matched to a gene: 5. CDR1 is MNHEY, CDR2 SVGEGT, per germline. CDR3 nucleotide sequence: TGTGCCAGCAGATCTGGACAGGCCTATGGCTACACCTTC. The encoded protein is CASRSGQAYGYTF.

Only a few counts were recorded for this clonotype. The rearrangement joins TRBV5-6 to TRBJ2-1, with D maybe TRBD2 (5 bases). Germline assignment: CDR1 SGHDT and CDR2 YYEEEE. The V end lost 0 bases, the J end lost 6 bases, and 7 bases lay between the germline ends. This CDR3 comprises 13 residues. CDR3 DNA sequence: TGTGCCAGCAGCTTGGCTGGAGGCAATGAGCAGTTCTTC. Translated, it gives CASSLAGGNEQFF. Based on the CDR3 plus reference TRBV5-6 and TRBJ2-1, the full variable domain is DAGVTQSPTHLIKTRGQQVTLRCSPKSGHDTVSWYQQALGQGPQFIFQYYEEEERQRGNFPDRFSGHQFPNYSSELNVNALLLGDSALYLCASSLAGGNEQFFGPGTRLTVL.

The chain recombines TRBV7-2 with TRBJ2-7, with TRBD2 identical over 10 bases. V lost 3 bases to trimming and J lost 2 bases; unmatched junction nucleotides: 1. Germline CDR1 SGHTA, CDR2 FQGNSA. The CDR3 loop spans 14 amino acids. CDR3 bases: TGTGCCAGCAGCTTTAGCGGGGGGACCTACGAGCAGTACTTC. It encodes CASSFSGGTYEQYF.

The sample holds a few counts of this clonotype. The chain is built from TRBV20-1 and TRBJ2-7; no firm D call. Germline CDR1 DFQATT, CDR2 SNEGSKA (reference sequence). This CDR3 region has 14 residues. V lost 0 bases, J lost 0 bases, and 9 bases lay in between. CDR3 sequence: CSARDLGVSYEQYF. CDR3 nucleotide sequence: TGCAGTGCTAGAGATCTCGGCGTCTCCTACGAGCAGTACTTC.

This clonotype was counted between two and nine times. The V gene is TRBV28, the J gene TRBJ2-7; D is undetermined. The ends were cut back, 2 bases at V and 3 bases at J, with 2 bases in the middle. The CDR3 loop spans 11 amino acids. CDR1 MDHEN and CDR2 SYDVKM come from the germline V gene. The CDR3 DNA reads TGTGCCAGCAGTTTAATCTACGAGCAGTACTTC. Translation gives CASSLIYEQYF.

CDR3 loop: CASSQDLNRVPYEQYF. The CDR3 DNA sequence: TGCGCCAGCAGCCAAGATTTGAACAGGGTTCCATACGAGCAGTACTTC. The chain carries TRBV4-3 and TRBJ2-7; perhaps TRBD1 as D (6 bases). CDR3 length: 16 residues. Trimming removed 0 bases at V and 4 bases at J, with 16 bases between. Germline V CDR1 and CDR2: LGHNA, YSLEER.